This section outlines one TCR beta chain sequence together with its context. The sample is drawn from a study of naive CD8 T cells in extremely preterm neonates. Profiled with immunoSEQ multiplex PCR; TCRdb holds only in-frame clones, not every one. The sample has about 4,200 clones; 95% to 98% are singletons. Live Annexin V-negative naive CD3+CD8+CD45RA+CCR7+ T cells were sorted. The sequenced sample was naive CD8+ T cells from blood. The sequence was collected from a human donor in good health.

CDR3 amino acids: CASSLVDRRNGEAFF. The DNA of the CDR3 is TGTGCCAGCAGCTTAGTCGACAGGCGGAACGGTGAAGCTTTCTTT. The J gene is TRBJ1-1, the V gene TRBV7-8; the D gene is possibly TRBD1 (6 bases). Germline V gene lookup returns CDR1 SGHVS and CDR2 FQNEAQ. CDR3 length: 15 amino acids. The V gene lost 1 base and the J gene lost 7 bases, with 16 bases spanning the gap.